The sequence of this TCR beta chain was determined in a study of T-cell reconstitution after alpha-beta-depleted transplantation in children. Study outcomes and limitations: Roughly two months post-transplant, alpha-beta T cells reportedly originated from several hundred graft clones that had expanded.

V was trimmed by 3 bases and J by 5 bases, leaving 13 bases between them. The CDR3 has 14 residues. CDR1 and CDR2 from the germline V gene are LGHNA and YSLEER. Library preparation (for TCRbeta) was performed with unique molecular identifiers. TCRdb passed the PCR reads through MiXCR, listing each CDR3 protein once. In the table there are 500,000 to 650,000 distinct CDR3 sequences, 13% of which are singletons. Only a few counts were recorded for this clonotype. The antigen remains unidentified. The sequence derives from a male patient under 18 who had a stem cell transplant for acute myeloid leukemia, so the T cells may come from the graft donor. V and J are TRBV4-3 and TRBJ2-5, with D maybe TRBD2 (5 bases). The input for sequencing was PBMCs, mostly from graft donor cells, taken 360 days after TCRalphabeta/CD19-depleted stem cell transplant. The CDR3 is CASSHRLTRETQYF. In nucleotides, the CDR3 is TGCGCCAGCAGCCACCGGTTAACTAGGGAGACCCAGTACTTC.